A selection of T cell receptor beta chains follows, all from one sample in a study of T-cell reconstitution after alpha-beta-depleted transplantation in children. MiXCR was run by TCRdb on the PCR reads, yielding one entry per CDR3 protein. This table has 530,000 or so distinct CDR3 sequences, about a quarter appearing once. The sample here was PBMCs, taken before TCRalphabeta/CD19-depleted stem cell transplant. The receptors originated from a boy in the first two years of life with Wiskott-Aldrich syndrome, due to receive a stem cell transplant. CDR3s include the opening cysteine and the closing phenylalanine or tryptophan. Each record gives: J gene, clone size, V gene, D gene, CDR3 protein, CDR3 DNA. The D gene is left open where the match is weak. The size field is filled for only some rows; it gives once, few, many or a size class.

J gene: TRBJ2-5; clone size: -; V gene: TRBV20-1; D gene: -; CDR3 protein: CSAQIAETQYF; CDR3 DNA: TGCAGTGCCCAAATAGCGGAGACCCAGTACTTC
J gene: TRBJ2-1; clone size: -; V gene: TRBV30; D gene: TRBD2; CDR3 protein: CAWSLSGGSYNEQFF; CDR3 DNA: TGTGCCTGGAGTCTGTCGGGAGGGTCCTACAATGAGCAGTTCTTC
J gene: TRBJ1-6; clone size: -; V gene: TRBV6-6; D gene: TRBD1; CDR3 protein: CASSSGQNSPLHF; CDR3 DNA: TGTGCCAGCAGTTCGGGACAGAATTCACCCCTCCACTTT
J gene: TRBJ2-4; clone size: -; V gene: TRBV18; D gene: -; CDR3 protein: CASSPLPQGSKNIQYF; CDR3 DNA: TGTGCCAGCTCACCATTACCACAGGGTTCCAAAAACATTCAGTACTTC
J gene: TRBJ2-2; clone size: few; V gene: TRBV6-2/TRBV6-3; D gene: -; CDR3 protein: CASSNSGELFF; CDR3 DNA: TGTGCCAGCAGTAACAGCGGGGAGCTGTTTTTT
J gene: TRBJ2-7; clone size: -; V gene: TRBV20-1; D gene: TRBD2; CDR3 protein: CSALLAGGGNEQYF; CDR3 DNA: TGCAGTGCACTCCTAGCGGGAGGAGGGAACGAGCAGTACTTC
J gene: TRBJ1-5; clone size: -; V gene: TRBV24-1; D gene: -; CDR3 protein: CATSDPGSNQPQHF; CDR3 DNA: TGTGCCACCAGTGACCCCGGCAGCAATCAGCCCCAGCATTTT
J gene: TRBJ2-1; clone size: few; V gene: TRBV11-2; D gene: TRBD2; CDR3 protein: CASSPRLAAISYNEQFF; CDR3 DNA: TGTGCCAGCAGCCCTAGACTAGCGGCTATCTCCTACAATGAGCAGTTCTTC
J gene: TRBJ2-2; clone size: few; V gene: TRBV2; D gene: -; CDR3 protein: CASTGIRAGELFF; CDR3 DNA: TGTGCCAGCACAGGGATCAGAGCCGGGGAGCTGTTTTTT
J gene: TRBJ2-5; clone size: few; V gene: TRBV5-1; D gene: -; CDR3 protein: CASSLVSAGQQETQYF; CDR3 DNA: TGCGCCAGCAGCTTGGTATCTGCGGGACAGCAAGAGACCCAGTACTTC
J gene: TRBJ2-1; clone size: -; V gene: TRBV9; D gene: -; CDR3 protein: CASSVSGGNEQFF; CDR3 DNA: TGTGCCAGCAGCGTCTCTGGGGGCAATGAGCAGTTCTTC
J gene: TRBJ1-3; clone size: -; V gene: TRBV18; D gene: -; CDR3 protein: CASSQAVGVDTIYF; CDR3 DNA: TGTGCCAGCTCCCAAGCGGTGGGTGTTGACACCATATATTTT
J gene: TRBJ2-1; clone size: -; V gene: TRBV4-2; D gene: -; CDR3 protein: CASSQGLLNEQFF; CDR3 DNA: TGTGCCAGCAGCCAGGGACTGCTCAATGAGCAGTTCTTC
J gene: TRBJ2-7; clone size: -; V gene: TRBV21-1; D gene: -; CDR3 protein: CASMQPGQEEITTYEQYF; CDR3 DNA: TGTGCCAGCATGCAGCCTGGGCAGGAGGAGATAACTACCTACGAGCAGTACTTC
J gene: TRBJ2-7; clone size: once; V gene: TRBV7-9; D gene: TRBD2; CDR3 protein: CASSLTAGVGNEQYF; CDR3 DNA: TGTGCCAGCAGCTTAACAGCGGGAGTGGGAAACGAGCAGTACTTC
J gene: TRBJ2-1; clone size: few; V gene: TRBV20-1; D gene: TRBD2; CDR3 protein: CSTGRLAGRRGFNEQFF; CDR3 DNA: TGCAGTACTGGACGGCTAGCGGGCCGCCGGGGGTTCAATGAGCAGTTCTTC
J gene: TRBJ2-1; clone size: few; V gene: TRBV10-2; D gene: -; CDR3 protein: CASIHAIQRTLNEQFF; CDR3 DNA: TGCGCCAGCATTCATGCCATCCAGAGGACGTTGAATGAGCAGTTCTTC
J gene: TRBJ1-2; clone size: -; V gene: TRBV7-9; D gene: TRBD1; CDR3 protein: CASSLTGQGAGYGYTF; CDR3 DNA: TGTGCCAGCAGCTTAACGGGACAGGGGGCTGGCTATGGCTACACCTTC
J gene: TRBJ2-1; clone size: few; V gene: TRBV5-1; D gene: TRBD2; CDR3 protein: CASSPGLAVKEQFF; CDR3 DNA: TGCGCCAGCAGCCCTGGACTAGCAGTGAAGGAGCAGTTCTTC
J gene: TRBJ2-1; clone size: many; V gene: TRBV5-1; D gene: TRBD2; CDR3 protein: CASSSGLAVLNEQFF; CDR3 DNA: TGCGCCAGCAGCTCGGGACTAGCGGTGCTCAATGAGCAGTTCTTC
J gene: TRBJ2-1; clone size: few; V gene: TRBV5-1; D gene: -; CDR3 protein: CASSAQDSAQFF; CDR3 DNA: TGCGCCAGCAGCGCACAAGACAGTGCGCAGTTCTTC
J gene: TRBJ1-1; clone size: -; V gene: TRBV12-3/TRBV12-4; D gene: -; CDR3 protein: CASSNTGWTEAFF; CDR3 DNA: TGTGCCAGCTCCAACACAGGGTGGACTGAAGCTTTCTTT
J gene: TRBJ2-1; clone size: -; V gene: TRBV10-2; D gene: -; CDR3 protein: CASRRDWAYNEQFF; CDR3 DNA: TGCGCCAGCAGGAGGGACTGGGCCTACAATGAGCAGTTCTTC
J gene: TRBJ2-7; clone size: few; V gene: TRBV5-1; D gene: -; CDR3 protein: CASSWEGARYEQYF; CDR3 DNA: TGCGCCAGCAGCTGGGAGGGGGCGCGGTACGAGCAGTACTTC
J gene: TRBJ2-1; clone size: -; V gene: TRBV27; D gene: -; CDR3 protein: CASSARSLSNEQFF; CDR3 DNA: TGTGCCAGCAGTGCCAGAAGTCTCTCCAATGAGCAGTTCTTC
J gene: TRBJ2-3; clone size: -; V gene: TRBV20-1; D gene: TRBD2; CDR3 protein: CSAAPGLAGGLRDTQYF; CDR3 DNA: TGCAGTGCTGCCCCGGGACTAGCGGGAGGTTTGCGCGATACGCAGTATTTT
J gene: TRBJ2-3; clone size: few; V gene: TRBV24-1; D gene: -; CDR3 protein: CATSDYRGYETDTQYF; CDR3 DNA: TGTGCCACCAGTGACTATAGGGGGTACGAGACAGATACGCAGTATTTT
J gene: TRBJ2-7; clone size: few; V gene: TRBV5-1; D gene: TRBD2; CDR3 protein: CASSWGTSGGYYEQYF; CDR3 DNA: TGCGCCAGCAGCTGGGGGACTAGCGGGGGATATTACGAGCAGTACTTC
J gene: TRBJ2-1; clone size: -; V gene: TRBV9; D gene: TRBD2; CDR3 protein: CASSVSAGGSYNEQFF; CDR3 DNA: TGTGCCAGCAGCGTATCAGCGGGAGGGTCCTACAATGAGCAGTTCTTC